The entry below describes one T cell receptor (beta chain). The target of this receptor is not known. No base quality values were provided; no much bigger clone lies one nucleotide off. TCRbeta CDR3 regions were amplified from genomic DNA using the immunoSEQ Assay, a bias-controlled multiplex PCR. The authors processed their data as follows. The number of nucleated cells in each sample was estimated by amplification of reference gene primers within the assay. Sequence reads were collapsed and filtered to measure the absolute abundance of every unique TCRbeta CDR3 rearrangement. For each sample, productive Simpson clonality was calculated as the square root of Simpson's diversity index over productive rearrangements. TCRdb re-hosts the immuneACCESS table, in-frame sequences only. Its copies lack some clones; in the studies checked, an unresolved V gene accounts for under half of them, and the cause for the rest is not known. The DNA was the basis for D and trimming; V, J and clone size are from that table. For this sample there are 400,000 to 550,000 clones; roughly 87% appear just once. Nearly 2% of the sample rests with the top ten.

The CDR3 spans 12 residues, from the cysteine through the phenylalanine. Here the CDR3 DNA is all that survives: 36 bases in frame from base 1. The germline V gene (reference sequence) sets CDR1 to LNHNV and CDR2 to YYDKDF. The data belong to a study of blood T cell repertoires in COVID-19 (dated by TCRdb to 2020 to 2021). Study-wide context: Samples covering the acute and convalescent phases of COVID-19 were provided by collaborators in the United States, Italy and Spain. The prospective study material was composed of cDNA or gDNA derived from T cells, B-cell-depleted T cells, or PBMCs. Deeply sampled blood TCRbeta repertoires from subjects exposed to, actively infected with, or recovered from COVID-19 were included in the dataset. A freely available public database, intended as a resource for researchers studying the immune response to SARS-CoV-2, is where the repertoires were released. Samples were obtained from the ongoing ImmuneRACE study (first 160 participants) and from over a thousand subjects provided by 6 global collaborators. The sample metadata nearly always contained a de-identified subject ID, COVID-19 status, age in years and sex. Where available, HLA class I and class II types were taken from metadata supplied by the sample provider and were not determined by assay-based typing. Overall results and qualifications from the work: The quantity of clinical and demographic metadata differed by source and by participant and was supplied without curation.

Participants in the prospective study were enrolled through a virtual design, were aged about 18 to 89 years, and lived in under 25 United States geographic areas. In the prospective study, cohorts were assigned on the basis of participant-reported clinical history obtained from a screening survey and a study questionnaire. In the prospective study, whole blood, serum and a nasopharyngeal or oropharyngeal swab were collected from each participant by mobile phlebotomists. Prospective study participants could optionally give additional blood draws and questionnaires over an approximately two-month period. Blood samples from the prospective study were shipped frozen or at room temperature prior to DNA extraction.

The V gene is TRBV15 and the J gene is TRBJ2-1, and the D gene may be TRBD1, 5 bases matching. The sample consisted of PBMCs or T cells enriched from blood (not recorded which). This receptor was obtained from a woman in her late teens or twenties with acute COVID-19. The sequence in DNA is TGTGCAGCAGGGTCCAGGAACAATGAGCAGTTCTTC. The encoded protein is CAAGSRNNEQFF.